These T cell receptor beta chains were read from a single sample in a study of blood T cell repertoires in COVID-19. The repertoire was sequenced with immunoSEQ multiplex PCR; TCRdb's copy has only in-frame clones and lacks some. The table lists a few hundred thousand clones, roughly 87% of them singletons. Material for sequencing was PBMCs or T cells enriched from blood (not recorded which). The receptor source for this set is a woman aged 30 to 39 who had recovered from COVID-19. CDR3s include the opening cysteine and the closing phenylalanine or tryptophan. The order of the fields is D gene, V gene, CDR3 length, clone size, J gene, CDR3 DNA, CDR3 protein. D genes are given only for firm matches. Expanded clones are given a class, and other clones once, few, many or no size at all.

TRBD1,TRBV12-3/TRBV12-4,13,-,TRBJ2-5,TGTGCCAGCAGGGACAGGGACCAAGAGACCCAGTACTTC,CASRDRDQETQYF
-,TRBV19,13,-,TRBJ2-2,TGTGCCAGTAGTATTTCGGGGACCGGGGAGCTGTTTTTT,CASSISGTGELFF
-,TRBV9,15,-,TRBJ1-3,TGTGCCAGCAGTCCGACGAGGAACTCTGGAAACACCATATATTTT,CASSPTRNSGNTIYF
-,TRBV7-9,14,-,TRBJ1-4,TGTGCCAGCAGCCCCGGGACACTGTCTGAAAAACTGTTTTTT,CASSPGTLSEKLFF
-,TRBV19,14,-,TRBJ1-1,TGTGCCAGTAGTATTCAATATGGGAGTGCTGAAGCTTTCTTT,CASSIQYGSAEAFF
-,TRBV9,16,-,TRBJ2-7,TGTGCCAGCAGCGTAGGAGGGAAGGGGGTCTCCTACGAGCAGTACTTC,CASSVGGKGVSYEQYF
-,TRBV18,15,-,TRBJ1-3,TGTGCCAGCTCACAAGGACAGAGCTCTGGAAACACCATATATTTT,CASSQGQSSGNTIYF
TRBD1,TRBV18,16,-,TRBJ2-2,TGTGCCAGCTCACCATACAGGGGGCCCCCCGCCGGGGAGCTGTTTTTT,CASSPYRGPPAGELFF
TRBD1,TRBV19,15,-,TRBJ1-4,TGTGCCAGCGTACACAGGGGGTCGGGTAATGAAAAACTGTTTTTT,CASVHRGSGNEKLFF
TRBD2,TRBV27,16,once,TRBJ2-1,TGTGCCAGCAGTTTATCTGGCGGGGGGGCCTACAATGAGCAGTTCTTC,CASSLSGGGAYNEQFF
-,TRBV5-1,17,-,TRBJ1-6,TGCGCCAGCAGCTTATCCGGGTACGGGGGACTCAATTCACCCCTCCACTTT,CASSLSGYGGLNSPLHF
-,TRBV4-2,14,-,TRBJ1-4,TGTGCCAGCAGCCAAGATGATCAGGGGCCGAAACTGTTTTTT,CASSQDDQGPKLFF
TRBD1,TRBV11-2,11,few,TRBJ1-2,TGTGCCAGCAGCTTCAGGGGGGGCTACACCTTC,CASSFRGGYTF
TRBD1,TRBV7-2,16,-,TRBJ1-1,TGTGCCAGCAGCTGGTTGGCGACAGGGGGGAACACTGAAGCTTTCTTT,CASSWLATGGNTEAFF
TRBD2,TRBV5-1,17,-,TRBJ2-1,TGCGCCACCACCGTTTCAACTAGCGGGGGGGCTTTGGATGAGCAGTTCTTC,CATTVSTSGGALDEQFF
-,TRBV7-2,15,-,TRBJ1-2,TGTGCCAGCAGCTTAGATGGCGGGGGCGCCTATGGCTACACCTTC,CASSLDGGGAYGYTF
-,TRBV28,17,once,TRBJ2-7,TGTGCCAGCAGTTTAGTCCCCACGGGACAACTAGCCTACGAGCAGTACTTC,CASSLVPTGQLAYEQYF
TRBD1,TRBV4-1,14,-,TRBJ1-2,TGCGCCAGCAGCCAGGACAGGCCTCTCCATGGCTACACCTTC,CASSQDRPLHGYTF
TRBD2,TRBV9,16,-,TRBJ2-1,TGTGCCAGCAGCGTGGCTAGCGGGGGGGCCGATAGTGAGCAGTTCTTC,CASSVASGGADSEQFF
TRBD1,TRBV7-6,15,-,TRBJ1-1,TGTGCCAGCACCGGGGGCAGGGGGCAAAGCACTGAAGCTTTCTTT,CASTGGRGQSTEAFF
-,TRBV10-3,16,-,TRBJ1-2,TGTGCCATCAGTGAGCCCGTGGGAGGGCGGGTCTATGGCTACACCTTC,CAISEPVGGRVYGYTF
-,TRBV19,14,-,TRBJ1-1,TGTGCCAGTAGATTTGACAGGTGGGACACTGAAGCTTTCTTT,CASRFDRWDTEAFF
TRBD1,TRBV19,17,-,TRBJ1-3,TGTGCCAGTAGTGAAGAGTGGCGGGACAGGGTGAGAAACACCATATATTTT,CASSEEWRDRVRNTIYF
-,TRBV18,16,-,TRBJ1-1,TGTGCCAGCTCACCATCTCAGGGGTTGGGGAACACTGAAGCTTTCTTT,CASSPSQGLGNTEAFF
TRBD1,TRBV27,16,-,TRBJ1-6,TGTGCCAGCAGTTTCCGACAGGGGGCTTTTCATTCACCCCTCCACTTT,CASSFRQGAFHSPLHF
TRBD2,TRBV28,14,few,TRBJ2-7,TGTGCCAGCGGGCGGGGGGGCCGGTCCTACGAGCAGTACTTC,CASGRGGRSYEQYF
TRBD1,TRBV6-2/TRBV6-3,14,-,TRBJ2-3,TGTGCCAGCAGCCACGGGACAGGGTCAGATACGCAGTATTTT,CASSHGTGSDTQYF
TRBD1,TRBV18,18,-,TRBJ2-3,TGTGCCAGCTCACCACGTCTCCAAGCCGGGACAGGGTTAGATACGCAGTATTTT,CASSPRLQAGTGLDTQYF
TRBD2,TRBV19,14,-,TRBJ2-5,TGTGCCAGTAGTATAGACGGGCGGGGGGAGACCCAGTACTTC,CASSIDGRGETQYF
-,TRBV4-3,16,-,TRBJ2-2,TGCGCCAGCAGCCAAGATCTCACAGGGTGGAACGGGGAGCTGTTTTTT,CASSQDLTGWNGELFF
TRBD1,TRBV6-4,14,-,TRBJ1-1,TGTGCCAGCAGTGATACAGGGGCCGGCACTGAAGCTTTCTTT,CASSDTGAGTEAFF
-,TRBV6-2/TRBV6-3,15,-,TRBJ2-2,TGTGCCAGCAGTTACCCCGGGACAAACACCGGGGAGCTGTTTTTT,CASSYPGTNTGELFF
TRBD2,TRBV4-1,19,-,TRBJ2-5,TGCGCCAGCAGCCAAGATACGACAGCGGGGGGGACCCTCCCAGAGACCCAGTACTTC,CASSQDTTAGGTLPETQYF
-,TRBV2,13,medium-sized,TRBJ2-7,TGTGCCGTAACCTCGGGGGACTCCTACGAGCAGTACTTC,CAVTSGDSYEQYF
-,TRBV19,15,-,TRBJ2-1,TGTGCCAGTAGTCTGAGTAGCGGAATCTACAATGAGCAGTTCTTC,CASSLSSGIYNEQFF
TRBD1,TRBV7-9,15,-,TRBJ1-2,TGTGCCAGCAGCTTAGAGGCAGGGGGCGTCTATGGCTACACCTTC,CASSLEAGGVYGYTF
TRBD1,TRBV29-1,13,-,TRBJ2-7,TGCAGCGTTGAAGGGCAGGGGGCCTACGAGCAGTACTTC,CSVEGQGAYEQYF
TRBD2,TRBV7-6,14,-,TRBJ2-2,TGTGCCAGCTTCCATGGGAGGGGCAGCGGGGAGCTGTTTTTT,CASFHGRGSGELFF
-,TRBV27,16,few,TRBJ2-7,TGTGCCAGCAGCACCCTTAGTGCTAAGAGCTCCTACGAGCAGTACTTC,CASSTLSAKSSYEQYF
TRBD2,TRBV7-9,18,-,TRBJ2-1,TGTGCCAGCAGCAGACTAGCGGGGGGGCTGCAGGCCCACAATGAGCAGTTCTTC,CASSRLAGGLQAHNEQFF
-,TRBV30,13,few,TRBJ1-5,TGTGCCTGGAGTATAGGGGGCAATCAGCCCCAGCATTTT,CAWSIGGNQPQHF
-,TRBV3-1/TRBV3-2,13,-,TRBJ1-6,TGTGCCAGCAGCCAAGGTCGGGATTCACCCCTCCACTTT,CASSQGRDSPLHF
-,TRBV7-9,11,-,TRBJ1-1,TGTGCCAGCACCCCAGGCTGGGACTTGCCCTTT,CASTPGWDLPF
-,TRBV3-1/TRBV3-2,14,-,TRBJ1-1,TGTGCCAGCAGTAGACAAAGGGGGAACACTGAAGCTTTCTTT,CASSRQRGNTEAFF
-,TRBV11-2,14,-,TRBJ2-7,TGTGCCAGCAGCTTATACCGGGGAGACTACGAGCAGTACTTC,CASSLYRGDYEQYF
-,TRBV6-5,13,-,TRBJ1-5,TGTGCCAGCAGTTGGGCCTTCAATCAGCCCCAGCATTTT,CASSWAFNQPQHF